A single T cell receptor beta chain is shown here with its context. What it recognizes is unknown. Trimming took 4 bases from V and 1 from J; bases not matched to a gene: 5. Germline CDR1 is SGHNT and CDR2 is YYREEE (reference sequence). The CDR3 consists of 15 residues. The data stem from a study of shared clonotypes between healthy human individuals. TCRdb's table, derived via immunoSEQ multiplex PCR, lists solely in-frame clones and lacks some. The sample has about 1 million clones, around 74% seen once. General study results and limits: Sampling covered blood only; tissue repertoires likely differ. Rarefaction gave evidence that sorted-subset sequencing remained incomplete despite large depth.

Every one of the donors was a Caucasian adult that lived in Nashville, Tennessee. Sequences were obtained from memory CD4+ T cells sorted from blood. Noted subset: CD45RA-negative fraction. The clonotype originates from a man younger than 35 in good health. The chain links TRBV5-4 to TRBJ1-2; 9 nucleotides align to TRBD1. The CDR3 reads CASSPGGQGNYGYTF. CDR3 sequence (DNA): TGTGCCAGCAGCCCCGGGGGACAGGGTAACTATGGCTACACCTTC.